Following are 7 T cell receptor beta chains from one sample sequenced in a study of blood T cell repertoires in COVID-19. Clones were read by immunoSEQ multiplex PCR, and TCRdb kept only the in-frame ones, dropping some. The sample consists of roughly 68,000 clones, roughly 90% of them appearing once. Sequenced material: peripheral blood. The receptors derive from a man aged 45 to 65 with acute or convalescent COVID-19.

V usage is TRBV7-3 and J usage is TRBJ2-7; 9 bases are shared with TRBD1. The CDR3 totals 14 residues. The J segment lost 3 bases and the V segment lost 5 bases, leaving 5 bases of the junction unmatched. CDR1 is SGHTA and CDR2 is FQGTGA in the germline V gene. The CDR3 is CASSRDRADYEQYF. The DNA for the CDR3 is TGTGCCAGCAGCAGGGACAGGGCCGACTACGAGCAGTACTTC. The full variable domain, completed using reference TRBV7-3 and TRBJ2-7, is GAGVSQTPSNKVTEKGKYVELRCDPISGHTALYWYRQSLGQGPEFLIYFQGTGAADDSGLPNDRFFAVRPEGSVSTLKIQRTERGDSAVYLCASSRDRADYEQYFGPGTRLTVT.

The chain's CDR3 is CASGLAYSGTGSGEQYF. In nucleotides, the CDR3 is TGTGCTAGTGGTTTGGCCTATTCCGGGACAGGGTCGGGCGAGCAGTACTTC. This rearrangement joins TRBV12-5 to TRBJ2-7, with 9 bases matching TRBD1. The V and J ends lost 1 base and 6 bases, in that order; junction bases with no gene match: 13. Germline lookup yields CDR1 LGHNT and CDR2 FRNRAP. This CDR3 has 17 residues.

This chain joins TRBV27 and TRBJ2-1; 7 bases are shared with TRBD2. Per the germline V gene, CDR1 is MNHEY and CDR2 is SMNVEV (reference sequence). The CDR3 consists of 16 residues. J was trimmed by 1 base and V by 1 base; bases with no gene match: 4. The DNA for the CDR3 is TGTGCCAGCAGTTTATGGCGGGGGTCGTCCTACAATGAGCAGTTCTTC. This sequence encodes CASSLWRGSSYNEQFF.

The chain employs TRBV5-8 and TRBJ2-3; the D gene is possibly TRBD2 (7 bases). V lost 0 bases and J 4 bases, leaving 12 bases between the germline ends. CDR3 length: 15 residues. Germline CDR1 and CDR2: SGHTS and YDEGEE. DNA of the CDR3: TGTGCCAGCAGCTTGGGCACAGGGAGGGCAGATACGCAGTATTTT. This gives the protein CASSLGTGRADTQYF.

The rearrangement links TRBV28 to TRBJ2-4; 7 bases agree with TRBD1. This CDR3 contains 15 residues. Germline-derived CDR1 and CDR2 are MDHEN and SYDVKM. V lost 5 bases, J lost 6 bases, and 10 bases stayed unmatched. The DNA of the CDR3 is TGTGCCAGCAGTACTCCAACAGGGGCGGCAAACATTCAGTACTTC. Translated, it gives CASSTPTGAANIQYF.

The rearrangement joins TRBV11-1 to TRBJ2-5; no firm D call. Germline V gives CDR1 SGHAT, CDR2 FQDESV (reference sequence). This CDR3 comprises 13 residues. V gave up 3 bases and J gave up 2 bases, with 7 bases separating them. CDR3 sequence: CASSFQEQETQYF. CDR3 coding DNA: TGTGCCAGCAGCTTCCAGGAACAAGAGACCCAGTACTTC.

This clone occurred many times. The rearrangement uses TRBV5-4 and TRBJ2-2; D is unresolved. The germline V and J ends were trimmed by 4 bases and 4 bases, with 5 bases remaining between them. Germline V gene lookup returns CDR1 SGHNT and CDR2 YYREEE (reference sequence). CDR3 length: 12 residues. The DNA of the CDR3 is TGTGCCAGCAGCCGGAGCACCGGGGAGCTGTTTTTT. It is translated as CASSRSTGELFF.